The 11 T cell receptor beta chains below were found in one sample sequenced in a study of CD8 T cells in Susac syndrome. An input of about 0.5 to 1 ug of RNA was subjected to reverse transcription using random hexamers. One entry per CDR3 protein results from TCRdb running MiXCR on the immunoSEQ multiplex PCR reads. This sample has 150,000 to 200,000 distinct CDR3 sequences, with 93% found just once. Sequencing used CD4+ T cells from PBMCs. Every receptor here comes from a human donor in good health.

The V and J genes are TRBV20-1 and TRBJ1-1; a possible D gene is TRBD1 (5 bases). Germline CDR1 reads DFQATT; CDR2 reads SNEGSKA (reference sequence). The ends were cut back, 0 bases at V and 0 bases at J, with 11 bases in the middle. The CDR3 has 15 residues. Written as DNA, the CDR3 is TGCAGTGCTAGAGAGGTGCGGGGGATGAACACTGAAGCTTTCTTT. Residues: CSAREVRGMNTEAFF.

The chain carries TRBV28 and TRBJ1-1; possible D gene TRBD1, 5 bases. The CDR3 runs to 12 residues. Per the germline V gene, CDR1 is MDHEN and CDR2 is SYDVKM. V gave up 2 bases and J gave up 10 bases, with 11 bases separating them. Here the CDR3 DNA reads TGTGCCAGCAGTTTAAATGCGGGGGGAGCTTTCTTT. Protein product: CASSLNAGGAFF.

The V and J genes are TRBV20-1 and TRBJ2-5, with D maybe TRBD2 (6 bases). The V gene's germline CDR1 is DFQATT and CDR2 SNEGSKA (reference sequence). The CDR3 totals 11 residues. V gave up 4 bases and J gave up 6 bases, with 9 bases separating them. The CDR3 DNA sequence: TGCAGTGCTAAACGCGGGAAGACCCAGTACTTC. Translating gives CSAKRGKTQYF.

In nucleotides, the CDR3 is TGTGCCAGCAGTTCAGGGGCAGGGCAGCCCCAGCATTTT. It yields the protein CASSSGAGQPQHF. The V gene is TRBV12-3 or TRBV12-4, the J gene TRBJ1-5; a possible D gene is TRBD1 (6 bases). Trimming left V 4 bases short and J 7 bases short, with 11 bases between. The CDR3 is 13 residues long.

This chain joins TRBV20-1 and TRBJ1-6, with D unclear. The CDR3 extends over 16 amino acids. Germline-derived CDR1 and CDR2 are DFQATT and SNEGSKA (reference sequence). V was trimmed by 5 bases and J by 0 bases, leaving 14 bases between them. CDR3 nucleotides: TGCAGTGCTCCCGACATCAGGAGCTCCTATAATTCACCCCTCCACTTT. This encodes CSAPDIRSSYNSPLHF.

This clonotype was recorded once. In nucleotides, the CDR3 is TGTGCCAGCAGCGTAGATTTGGAGGGGCGCCACGAGCAGTACTTC. Amino acids: CASSVDLEGRHEQYF. The chain carries TRBV9 and TRBJ2-7; a possible D gene is TRBD2 (6 bases). Germline V lookup: CDR1 SGDLS, CDR2 YYNGEE. CDR3 length: 15 residues. Trimming pared 0 bases from V and 5 bases from J, leaving 15 bases between.

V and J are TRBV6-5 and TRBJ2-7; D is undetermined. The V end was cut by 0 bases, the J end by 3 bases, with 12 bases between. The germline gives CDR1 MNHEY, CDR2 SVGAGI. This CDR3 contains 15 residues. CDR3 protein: CASSYSGLTIYEQYF. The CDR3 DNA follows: TGTGCCAGCAGTTACTCCGGGCTTACGATCTACGAGCAGTACTTC.

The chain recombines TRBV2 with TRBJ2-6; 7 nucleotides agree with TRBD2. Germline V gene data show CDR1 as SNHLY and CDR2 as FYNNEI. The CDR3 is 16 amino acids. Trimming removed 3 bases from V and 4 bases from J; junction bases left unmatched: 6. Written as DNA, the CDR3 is TGTGCCAGCAGTGAGGGGAGGGCGCAAGGGGCCAACGTCCTGACTTTC. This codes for CASSEGRAQGANVLTF.

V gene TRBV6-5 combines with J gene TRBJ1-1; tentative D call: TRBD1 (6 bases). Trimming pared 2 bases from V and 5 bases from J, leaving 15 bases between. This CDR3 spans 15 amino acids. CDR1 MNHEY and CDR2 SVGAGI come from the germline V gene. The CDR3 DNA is TGTGCCAGCAGTTACGGGGGGGCGGGAAAAACTGAAGCTTTCTTT. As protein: CASSYGGAGKTEAFF.

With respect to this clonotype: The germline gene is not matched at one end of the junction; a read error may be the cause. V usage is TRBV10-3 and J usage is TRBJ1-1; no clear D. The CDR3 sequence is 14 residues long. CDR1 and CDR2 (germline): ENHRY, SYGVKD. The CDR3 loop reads CAINESAGSTEAFF. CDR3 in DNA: TGTGCCATCAATGAGTCGGCGGGGTCCACTGAAGCTTTCTTT.

The CDR3 protein is CASSLDGFYGYTF. Here the CDR3 DNA reads TGTGCCAGCAGTTTAGATGGGTTCTATGGCTACACCTTC. This chain joins TRBV12-3 or TRBV12-4 and TRBJ1-2, with D unclear. CDR3 length: 13 residues. V lost 1 base and J 4 bases, leaving 7 bases between the germline ends.